These 23 T cell receptor beta chains share one sample of origin, sequenced in a study of T cell clonality in common variable immunodeficiency. Method: immunoSEQ multiplex PCR; TCRdb's copy keeps in-frame clones and lacks some. This sample has 25,000 to 35,000 clones, each found more than once. Sequenced sample: peripheral blood mononuclear cells. Receptors originate from a person between 18 and 75 years old in good health.

This clone was seen a handful of times. The CDR3 goes on 3 residues after the read ends, and that part is filled in from the germline J gene. The chain carries TRBV11-3 and TRBJ1-1; a possible D gene is TRBD1 (6 bases). From germline, CDR1 is SGHNT and CDR2 YENEEA. The CDR3 totals 14 residues. The CDR3 DNA, read in part, is TGTGCCAGCAGCTCCGACCGGACAGATAGGAAA. Its translation is CASSSDRTDRK. The whole CDR3 reads CASSSDRTDRKAFF.

The table lists this clone with many counts. Read data end 3 residues before the CDR3 end; the end is taken from the germline J gene. The chain uses TRBV7-9 and TRBJ1-4; 10 nucleotides agree with TRBD1. V was pared by 3 bases and J by 5 bases, with 0 bases of the junction left unmatched. The CDR3 extends over 14 amino acids. CDR1 is SEHNR and CDR2 is FQNEAQ in the germline V gene (reference sequence). The chain's CDR3 is CASSLGQGNEKLFF. CDR3 DNA, as far as it was read: TGTGCCAGCAGCTTGGGACAGGGGAATGAAAAA.

This clone came up many times. The read ends 3 residues before the CDR3 terminus; that terminus is restored from the germline J gene. The rearrangement links TRBV9 to TRBJ2-2, with D tentatively TRBD2 (6 bases). This CDR3 is 13 amino acids long. The germline V gene encodes CDR1 SGDLS and CDR2 YYNGEE. Trimming left V 3 bases short and J 4 bases short, with 7 bases between. CDR3 DNA, as far as it was read: TGTGCCAGCAGCGGGAGGGTCACCGGGGAG. Residues: CASSGRVTGE. The complete CDR3 reads CASSGRVTGELFF.

This clone was detected many times. The CDR3 extends 3 residues past the end of the read, so its final part is completed from the germline J gene. The genes are TRBV28 and TRBJ2-7; perhaps TRBD1 as D (7 bases). The CDR3 has 15 residues. Germline loops: CDR1 MDHEN, CDR2 SYDVKM. Deletions cut 7 bases from V and 2 bases from J, with 18 bases between. The DNA read from the CDR3 is TGTGCCAGCATGAATCCCCAGGGGGGTACCTACGAG. Translated, it gives CASMNPQGGTYE. The entire CDR3 protein is CASMNPQGGTYEQYF.

Of note for this clone: The read finishes 3 residues shy of the CDR3 end, and the germline J gene is used to complete it. The chain joins TRBV11-3 to TRBJ2-3; D call uncertain. The V gene lost 3 bases and the J gene lost 2 bases, with 12 bases spanning the gap. The CDR3 consists of 15 residues. Germline V CDR1 and CDR2: SGHNT, YENEEA. This CDR3 reads CASSFSVPSTDTQYF. The CDR3 bases that were read are TGTGCCAGCAGCTTCAGCGTCCCTTCCACAGATACG.

The table lists this clone with many counts. The sequence runs out 3 residues before the end of the CDR3; the remainder is reconstructed from the germline J gene. The V gene is TRBV2, the J gene TRBJ2-7; 7 bases are shared with TRBD2. The germline gives CDR1 SNHLY, CDR2 FYNNEI. CDR3 size: 14 residues. After removal of 9 bases from V and 5 bases from J, the junction contained 13 bases not matched to a gene. The part of the CDR3 DNA that was read is TGTGCCAGTTCGGTCGAGCGGGAAATTAACGAG. Amino acids: CASSVEREINE. The entire CDR3 sequence reads CASSVEREINEQYF.

For this clone: Coverage ceases 3 residues before the CDR3 finishes, and the germline J gene fills in the end. The chain recombines TRBV2 with TRBJ1-1; 7 bases map to TRBD1. V dropped 4 bases and J dropped 1; count of bases not matched to a gene: 3. The CDR3 is made up of 14 amino acids. In germline, CDR1 is SNHLY, CDR2 FYNNEI. The CDR3 DNA, read in part, is TGTGCCAGCAGTGGACAGGGCACGAACACTGAA. This sequence encodes CASSGQGTNTE. The entire CDR3 protein is CASSGQGTNTEAFF.

For this clone: The read terminates 3 residues before the CDR3 end, so the remaining end is supplied by the germline J gene. V gene TRBV7-9 combines with J gene TRBJ1-4, with D perhaps matching TRBD1 (6 bases). The V end was cut by 3 bases, the J end by 7 bases, with 9 bases between. Germline V gene sequence: CDR1 SEHNR, CDR2 FQNEAQ (reference sequence). The length of the CDR3 is 13 residues. CDR3 bases read: TGTGCCAGCAGCTTTAGGGGGAGTGAAAAA. Amino acid sequence: CASSFRGSEK. The full CDR3 protein is CASSFRGSEKLFF. The full variable domain, rest sourced from reference TRBV7-9 and TRBJ1-4, is DTGVSQNPRHKITKRGQNVTFRCDPISEHNRLYWYRQTLGQGPEFLTYFQNEAQLEKSRLLSDRFSAERPKGSFSTLEIQRTEQGDSAMYLCASSFRGSEKLFFGSGTQLSVL.

This clone came up many times. The sequenced fragment ends 3 residues before the CDR3 boundary, so the rest is inferred from the germline J gene. The rearrangement links TRBV28 to TRBJ1-1; D gene uncertain. The V end lost 4 bases, the J end lost 1 base, and 10 bases lay between the germline ends. There are 14 residues in the CDR3. Germline-derived CDR1 and CDR2 are MDHEN and SYDVKM. The DNA read from the CDR3 is TGTGCCAGCAGTTCCCCCCCAGGGAACACTGAA. This gives the protein CASSSPPGNTE. The whole CDR3 sequence reads CASSSPPGNTEAFF.

This clone has ten or more counts. The read falls 3 residues short of the CDR3 end, and the missing part is taken from the germline J gene. The chain recombines TRBV4-2 with TRBJ2-2, with D tentatively TRBD2 (6 bases). In germline, CDR1 is LGHNA, CDR2 YNFKEQ. V lost 1 base and J 8 bases, leaving 20 bases between the germline ends. The CDR3 runs 17 residues. CDR3 sequence: CASSQGGNSGWVGELFF. The covered CDR3 bases are TGTGCCAGCAGCCAAGGGGGGAATAGCGGTTGGGTTGGGGAG.

This clone came up many times. From the germline J gene comes the end of the CDR3, since the read stops 3 residues before it. This chain uses TRBV6-1 with TRBJ2-3; weak D call: TRBD1 (5 bases). The CDR3 loop spans 17 amino acids. The V end lost 2 bases, the J end lost 5 bases, and 20 bases lay between the germline ends. CDR1 is MNHNS and CDR2 is SASEGT in the germline V gene. The covered CDR3 bases are TGTGCCAGCAGTGAAAGGAAGACAGCCCTCTCACAAGATACG. It specifies CASSERKTALSQDT. The full CDR3 is CASSERKTALSQDTQYF.

This clone showed up many times. The CDR3 goes on 3 residues after the read ends, and that part is filled in from the germline J gene. The rearrangement uses TRBV5-1 and TRBJ2-7, with D perhaps matching TRBD1 (6 bases). The CDR3 consists of 16 residues. Trimming took 4 bases from V and 3 from J, leaving 20 bases between them. The V gene's germline CDR1 is SGHRS and CDR2 YFSETQ. This CDR3 is CASSLQGAGAIYEQYF. Partial CDR3 DNA: TGCGCCAGCAGCCTGCAAGGGGCAGGGGCCATCTACGAG.

This clone was seen ten or more times. The DNA ends 3 residues before the CDR3 does, and the rest of the CDR3 is filled in from the germline J gene. This chain uses TRBV18 with TRBJ2-2; a weak D match, TRBD1 (6 bases). Germline assignment: CDR1 KGHSH and CDR2 LQKENI. This CDR3 comprises 18 residues. Trimming cost V 0 bases and J 1 base, with 15 bases left between them. The sequenced part of the CDR3 DNA is TGTGCCAGCTCACCACCCCTCTACCAGGGGAAGAACACCGGGGAG. Translation: CASSPPLYQGKNTGE. The entire CDR3 protein reads CASSPPLYQGKNTGELFF.

This clone was seen a few times. The DNA read from the CDR3 is TGTGCCAGCGGTTCGGACAGGGAAGAGACG. Residues: CASGSDREET. The whole CDR3 reads CASGSDREETQYF. The chain recombines TRBV6-2 or TRBV6-3 with TRBJ2-3; 8 bases line up with TRBD1. The read falls 3 residues short of the CDR3 end, and the missing part is taken from the germline J gene. CDR3 length: 13 residues. The germline V gene encodes CDR1 MNHEY and CDR2 SVGEGT.

This clone was seen repeatedly, ten times or more. The read gets to within 3 residues of the CDR3 end, and the germline J gene fills in the rest. The J gene is TRBJ2-5, the V gene TRBV5-6; 9 nucleotides match TRBD2. Trimming took 2 bases from V and 1 from J; bases not matched to a gene: 3. CDR1 is SGHDT, CDR2 YYEEEE, per germline. The CDR3 has 15 residues. CDR3 DNA, as far as it was read: TGTGCCAGCAGCTTCGAGACTAGCGGCCAAGAGACC. It translates to CASSFETSGQET. The CDR3, in full, reads CASSFETSGQETQYF.

This clone was detected ten times or more. The CDR3 end is not reached by the read, which stops 3 residues before it; the germline J gene fills it in. The rearrangement joins TRBV29-1 to TRBJ1-2; D perhaps matches TRBD1 (5 bases). Germline CDR1 SQVTM, CDR2 ANQGSEA. The CDR3 contains 13 residues. Trimming shortened V by 4 bases and J by 0 bases, and 9 bases separated the two germline ends. CDR3 loop: CSVGSGPNYGYTF. CDR3 bases read: TGCAGCGTTGGCTCAGGGCCTAACTATGGC. The full variable domain, in which reference TRBV29-1 and TRBJ1-2 provide the parts outside the CDR3, is SAVISQKPSRDICQRGTSLTIQCQVDSQVTMMFWYRQQPGQSLTLIATANQGSEATYESGFVIDKFPISRPNLTFSTLTVSNMSPEDSSIYLCSVGSGPNYGYTFGSGTRLTVV.

In this sample, this clone turned up many times. The CDR3 goes on 3 residues after the read ends, and that part is filled in from the germline J gene. The sample carries other DNA sequences with the same CDR3. The chain employs TRBV5-1 and TRBJ1-3, with 8 bases aligning to TRBD1. The ends lost 0 bases at V and 1 base at J; junction bases unmatched: 9. Germline CDR1 reads SGHRS; CDR2 reads YFSETQ. The CDR3 is made up of 18 amino acids. The CDR3 here is CASSLVGQGALSGNTIYF. CDR3 bases read: TGCGCCAGCAGCTTGGTTGGTCAGGGGGCCCTTTCTGGAAACACC.

Comment on this clone: The read terminates 3 residues ahead of where the CDR3 ends, so the germline J gene completes it. The V gene is TRBV7-9, the J gene TRBJ1-2, with 10 nucleotides matching TRBD1. Germline values: CDR1 SEHNR, CDR2 FQNEAQ (reference sequence). The ends lost 3 bases at V and 6 bases at J; junction bases unmatched: 1. This CDR3 is 13 amino acids long. CDR3 DNA (partial): TGTGCCAGCAGCTTCGGGACAGGGGATGGC. It codes for CASSFGTGDG. The entire CDR3 protein reads CASSFGTGDGYTF. Filled out from reference TRBV7-9 and TRBJ1-2, the complete variable domain reads DTGVSQNPRHKITKRGQNVTFRCDPISEHNRLYWYRQTLGQGPEFLTYFQNEAQLEKSRLLSDRFSAERPKGSFSTLEIQRTEQGDSAMYLCASSFGTGDGYTFGSGTRLTVV.

In its sample, this clone was seen many times. The read is 3 residues too short to cover the CDR3 end, so that end is filled in from the germline J gene. This chain uses TRBV5-1 with TRBJ1-4, with a weak D call TRBD1 (5 bases). CDR1 SGHRS and CDR2 YFSETQ come from the germline V gene. This CDR3 has 14 amino acids. CDR3 loop: CASSIRQGDSPLFF. The part of the CDR3 DNA that was read is TGCGCCAGCAGTATCCGGCAGGGAGATTCACCA.

This clone came up many times. The DNA ends 3 residues before the CDR3 does, and the rest of the CDR3 is filled in from the germline J gene. The chain has TRBV14 and TRBJ1-3, with D possibly being TRBD1 (6 bases). This CDR3 spans 14 amino acids. V gave up 3 bases and J gave up 4 bases, with 10 bases separating them. Germline V gene sequence: CDR1 SGHDN, CDR2 FVKESK. The CDR3 sequence: CASSHPGHGNTIYF. Incomplete CDR3 DNA: TGTGCCAGCAGCCATCCGGGACACGGAAACACC.

Many counts were recorded for this clone. The missing CDR3 end, 3 residues past where the read stops, is filled in from the germline J gene. The rearrangement uses TRBV4-2 and TRBJ1-5; a weak D match, TRBD1 (5 bases). Trimming pared 0 bases from V and 5 bases from J, leaving 11 bases between. This CDR3 contains 15 residues. Germline CDR1 LGHNA, CDR2 YNFKEQ. The part of the CDR3 DNA that was read is TGTGCCAGCAGCCAAGAGGGGGGTCGGGATCAGCCC. Its translation: CASSQEGGRDQP. The complete CDR3 reads CASSQEGGRDQPQHF.

The covered CDR3 bases are TGTGCCAGCAGTGAACGGCTAGCGGGAGGGGACAATGAG. As protein: CASSERLAGGDNE. The CDR3 in full is CASSERLAGGDNEQFF. The chain couples TRBV2 to TRBJ2-1; the match to TRBD2 covers 12 bases. The read halts 3 residues ahead of the CDR3 end, with the missing end drawn from the germline J gene. V lost 2 bases and J lost 5; bases outside the gene matches: 4. This CDR3 has 16 amino acids. Germline V gives CDR1 SNHLY, CDR2 FYNNEI.

This clone was observed many times. The read comes to an end 3 residues before the CDR3 does, leaving the germline J gene to fill in the end. The chain links TRBV2 to TRBJ2-1, with 14 bases aligning to TRBD2. CDR1 and CDR2 from the germline V gene are SNHLY and FYNNEI. After removal of 4 bases from V and 8 bases from J, the junction contained 1 base not matched to a gene. The CDR3 has 14 residues. Partial CDR3 DNA: TGTGCCAGCAGTGGACTAGCGGGAGGGTATGAG. Translation: CASSGLAGGYE. The complete CDR3 reads CASSGLAGGYEQFF.